This TCR beta chain stems from a study of blood T cell repertoires in COVID-19. On the study more broadly: Sources were T cells, B-cell-depleted T cells, or PBMCs; the material itself was cDNA or gDNA.

Trimming stripped 4 bases from V and 7 bases from J, with 8 bases between. This CDR3 region has 13 residues. Germline V gene sequence: CDR1 LNHDA, CDR2 SQIVND (reference sequence). Authors' data handling: The assay estimated nucleated cells by amplifying reference gene primers. Sequenced by immunoSEQ multiplex PCR; TCRdb stores in-frame clones only, minus some. The DNA gave D and trimming, while V, J and clone size come from that table. This repertoire shows 150,000 to 200,000 clones, about 88% found once; its top ten account for roughly 2.9%. Sequences were obtained from peripheral blood. This sequence originates from a woman in her twenties or thirties with active or convalescent COVID-19. The V call is TRBV19, the J call TRBJ1-6; D uncertain. The CDR3 sequence is CASSTSGNSPLHF. The CDR3 coding sequence is TGTGCCAGTAGTACCTCGGGGAATTCACCCCTCCACTTT.